These 9 T cell receptor beta chains came from one sample sequenced in a study of beta chain features in type 1 diabetes. Expressed TCRB transcripts were sequenced after all isolated RNA was converted to cDNA. Sequencing used immunoSEQ multiplex PCR; TCRdb keeps in-frame clones, though not all of them. Here the sample spans around 430,000 clones, approximately 31% being singletons. Specimen: naive CD4+ T cells from blood. The receptors stem from a man aged 18 to 30 in good health.

The chain joins TRBV20-1 to TRBJ1-2; D is undetermined. Trimming removed 3 bases from V and 3 bases from J, with 5 bases in between. The CDR3 runs 11 residues. In germline, CDR1 is DFQATT, CDR2 SNEGSKA (reference sequence). The CDR3 sequence: CSASRDYGYTF. CDR3 DNA: TGCAGTGCTAGTCGGGACTATGGCTACACCTTC.

This clone occurred once. The rearrangement joins TRBV7-2 to TRBJ2-7, with 13 bases matching TRBD2. CDR1 is SGHTA and CDR2 is FQGNSA in the germline V gene. Trimming removed 0 bases from V and 3 bases from J; junction bases left unmatched: 2. This CDR3 spans 16 amino acids. The CDR3 is CASSLAGTSGNYEQYF. Here the CDR3 DNA reads TGTGCCAGCAGCTTAGCGGGGACTAGCGGGAACTACGAGCAGTACTTC.

This clone was seen only a few times. V is TRBV10-3 and J is TRBJ2-7; possible D gene TRBD1, 6 bases. V shed 5 bases and J shed 0 bases, with 14 bases lying between them. Germline CDR1 reads ENHRY; CDR2 reads SYGVKD. The CDR3 has 15 residues. The CDR3 region has the DNA TGTGCCATCAGTCAGGCGACAGGCGCCTCCTACGAGCAGTACTTC. It encodes CAISQATGASYEQYF.

The chain combines TRBV5-4 with TRBJ2-1; D gene uncertain. The V end was cut by 2 bases, the J end by 3 bases, with 15 bases between. This CDR3 is 16 amino acids long. CDR1 is SGHNT and CDR2 is YYREEE in the germline V gene (reference sequence). The CDR3 is CASSFETLGSYNEQFF. For the CDR3, the DNA is TGTGCCAGCAGCTTTGAGACCTTAGGCAGCTACAATGAGCAGTTCTTC.

This chain uses TRBV15 with TRBJ2-5; D may be TRBD1 or TRBD2 (5 bases each). V was shortened by 4 bases and J by 2 bases, with 14 bases between the two germline ends. This CDR3 is 15 amino acids long. The V gene's germline CDR1 is LNHNV and CDR2 YYDKDF (reference sequence). DNA of the CDR3: TGTGCCACCAGCACTCGGGACGTTCTACAAGAGACCCAGTACTTC. It is translated as CATSTRDVLQETQYF.

This clone appeared once. The V and J genes are TRBV15 and TRBJ2-5; the D gene is possibly TRBD1 (5 bases). The CDR3 extends over 14 amino acids. V was trimmed by 0 bases and J by 9 bases, leaving 14 bases between them. From germline, CDR1 is LNHNV and CDR2 YYDKDF (reference sequence). This CDR3 reads CATSRDTGQGAQYF. As DNA, the CDR3 is TGTGCCACCAGCAGAGATACCGGGCAAGGGGCCCAGTACTTC.

Regarding this clone: This same CDR3 is encoded by further DNA sequences in the sample. This chain uses TRBV30 with TRBJ2-7; 7 bases line up with TRBD2. The germline gives CDR1 GTSNPN, CDR2 SVGIG (reference sequence). V shed 4 bases, J shed 3 bases, and the junction held 6 bases outside the gene matches. CDR3 length: 13 residues. In DNA form, the CDR3 reads TGTGCCTGGACTAGCGGAAGGAACTACGAGCAGTACTTC. This gives the protein CAWTSGRNYEQYF.

This chain uses TRBV28 with TRBJ2-1; no definite D call. Germline V CDR1 and CDR2: MDHEN, SYDVKM. The CDR3 loop spans 15 amino acids. Trimming removed 7 bases from V and 4 bases from J, with 17 bases in between. CDR3 bases: TGTGCCAGCAAGCCTCTAGGTCCGGCGTACAATGAGCAGTTCTTC. This encodes CASKPLGPAYNEQFF.

J is TRBJ2-1 and V is TRBV6-6; unclear D gene. The CDR3 sequence is 11 residues long. Germline V gives CDR1 MNHNY, CDR2 SVGAGI (reference sequence). V was clipped by 5 bases and J by 6 bases, with 5 bases between them. The CDR3 DNA sequence: TGTGCCAGCAGTGGCACCAATGAGCAGTTCTTC. Translation gives CASSGTNEQFF.